These 24 T cell receptor beta chains were sequenced from one sample in a study of high-grade serous ovarian cancer treatment subgroups. Tumor tissue was taken before any definitive surgery or chemotherapy was given. Measured with immunoSEQ multiplex PCR; TCRdb has only the in-frame clones, and not every one. The table records over 15,000 clones, around 73% of them present only once. What was sequenced was tumor tissue. The receptors derive from a human donor with high-grade serous ovarian cancer.

This chain connects TRBV5-1 to TRBJ1-1; 8 nucleotides line up with TRBD1. CDR3 size: 15 residues. Germline-derived CDR1 and CDR2 are SGHRS and YFSETQ. Germline trimming cut 4 bases from V and 0 bases from J; bases unmatched to any gene: 5. The CDR3 coding sequence is TGCGCCAGCAGCACCAGACAGGGGATGAACACTGAAGCTTTCTTT. Its protein is CASSTRQGMNTEAFF.

The rearrangement links TRBV6-5 to TRBJ2-3; TRBD2 agrees at 7 bases. Germline CDR1 and CDR2: MNHEY and SVGAGI. The CDR3 has 13 residues. J was trimmed by 2 bases and V by 9 bases; bases with no gene match: 5. CDR3 nucleotides: TGTGCCAGTCGAAGCGGGACCACAGATACGCAGTATTTT. Its translation: CASRSGTTDTQYF.

V usage is TRBV10-3 and J usage is TRBJ2-3; 7 nucleotides align to TRBD1. V shed 6 bases and J 4 bases; nucleotides not matched to a gene: 4. The CDR3 is 13 residues long. CDR1 and CDR2 from the germline V gene are ENHRY and SYGVKD. The CDR3 loop is CAISFQGADTQYF. The CDR3 nucleotides are TGTGCCATCAGCTTCCAGGGGGCAGATACGCAGTATTTT.

The genes are TRBV30 and TRBJ1-3, with D unresolved. The CDR3 extends over 13 amino acids. Germline CDR1 and CDR2: GTSNPN and SVGIG (reference sequence). Trimming shortened V by 7 bases and J by 2 bases, and 12 bases separated the two germline ends. In DNA form, the CDR3 reads TGTGCCTTGGATCGAGGGACTGGAAACACCATATATTTT. Residues: CALDRGTGNTIYF.

This clone was seen just once. The chain recombines TRBV19 with TRBJ2-7; no definite D call. The CDR3 has 13 residues. Trimming stripped 3 bases from V and 5 bases from J, with 11 bases between. Germline V gene lookup returns CDR1 LNHDA and CDR2 SQIVND (reference sequence). CDR3 protein: CASSILSGNEQYF. In DNA, the CDR3 is TGTGCCAGTAGTATTTTAAGTGGAAACGAGCAGTACTTC.

This chain links TRBV7-8 with TRBJ2-3; D may be TRBD1 (6 bases). The CDR3 totals 16 residues. The V end lost 5 bases, the J end lost 0 bases, and 15 bases lay between the germline ends. Germline values: CDR1 SGHVS, CDR2 FQNEAQ. CDR3 bases: TGTGCCAGCAGCCAGAAAGACAGGATTAGCACAGATACGCAGTATTTT. Translation: CASSQKDRISTDTQYF.

This clone has just one count. V is TRBV6-6 and J is TRBJ2-1; D remains unclear. The V end lost 6 bases, the J end lost 8 bases, and 8 bases lay between the germline ends. Germline CDR1 is MNHNY and CDR2 is SVGAGI (reference sequence). The CDR3 has 11 amino acids. The CDR3 is CASRIFDEQFF. In DNA form, the CDR3 reads TGTGCCAGCAGAATTTTCGATGAGCAGTTCTTC.

The chain couples TRBV28 to TRBJ1-4; 8 bases fit TRBD1. The V gene's germline CDR1 is MDHEN and CDR2 SYDVKM. V lost 10 bases and J lost 8; bases outside the gene matches: 6. This CDR3 has 12 amino acids. The CDR3 coding sequence is TGTGCCATCCGGACAGGGAGGGAAAAACTGTTTTTT. Protein sequence: CAIRTGREKLFF.

The chain links TRBV7-2 to TRBJ2-3, with D hard to call. Germline V gene data show CDR1 as SGHTA and CDR2 as FQGNSA. V shed 1 base and J shed 7 bases, with 6 bases lying between them. CDR3 size: 12 residues. The CDR3: CASSLEANTQYF. CDR3 DNA sequence: TGTGCCAGCAGCTTAGAGGCGAATACGCAGTATTTT.

This chain uses TRBV27 with TRBJ2-7; TRBD1 is a possible D gene (5 bases). V was cut by 4 bases and J by 4 bases, with 14 bases left in between. CDR1 and CDR2 from the germline V gene are MNHEY and SMNVEV (reference sequence). This CDR3 is 14 amino acids long. The CDR3 coding sequence is TGTGCCAGCAGTTCGAAGCCCAAGGGGTACGAGCAGTACTTC. The encoded protein is CASSSKPKGYEQYF.

The chain links TRBV9 to TRBJ2-7, with TRBD1 identical over 10 bases. Germline trimming cut 3 bases from V and 4 bases from J; bases unmatched to any gene: 4. The germline gives CDR1 SGDLS, CDR2 YYNGEE. The CDR3 runs to 14 residues. The CDR3: CASSEGTGAYEQYF. DNA for the CDR3: TGTGCCAGCAGCGAGGGGACAGGGGCATACGAGCAGTACTTC.

The chain has TRBV4-1 and TRBJ1-2; D remains ambiguous. Germline values: CDR1 MGHRA, CDR2 YSYEKL. V was pared by 3 bases and J by 2 bases, with 4 bases between. CDR3 length: 12 residues. The CDR3 loop is CASSHGNYGYTF. The DNA of the CDR3 is TGCGCCAGCAGCCATGGAAACTATGGCTACACCTTC.

The chain joins TRBV27 to TRBJ1-2; 10 bases align to TRBD1. The CDR3 is 15 residues long. CDR1 and CDR2 (germline): MNHEY, SMNVEV (reference sequence). V lost 5 bases to trimming and J lost 4 bases; unmatched junction nucleotides: 7. The CDR3 sequence: CASSPGTGALYGYTF. CDR3 in DNA: TGTGCCAGCAGTCCCGGGACAGGGGCCCTCTATGGCTACACCTTC.

The V gene is TRBV7-6, the J gene TRBJ2-7; 7 positions agree with TRBD2. Germline V gene sequence: CDR1 SGHVS, CDR2 FNYEAQ. J was trimmed by 6 bases and V by 4 bases; bases with no gene match: 9. This CDR3 has 14 residues. CDR3 sequence: CASSSPERGGEQYF. The CDR3 DNA reads as TGTGCCAGCAGCTCCCCGGAGCGCGGGGGCGAGCAGTACTTC.

This chain links TRBV7-2 with TRBJ1-5; 8 nucleotides agree with TRBD1. The junction had 7 bases not matched to a gene; V was cut back by 5 bases and J by 7 bases. CDR3 length equals 14 residues. In germline, CDR1 is SGHTA, CDR2 FQGNSA. The CDR3 sequence is CASSPDRGGQPQHF. The DNA for the CDR3 is TGTGCCAGCAGCCCCGACAGGGGCGGGCAGCCCCAGCATTTT.

Judged by abundance, this clone is large. The genes are TRBV5-1 and TRBJ2-7; 7 bases align to TRBD1. Germline CDR1 SGHRS, CDR2 YFSETQ. V lost 0 bases, J lost 4 bases, and 10 bases stayed unmatched. CDR3 size: 16 residues. The CDR3 DNA reads as TGCGCCAGCAGCTTGGGCCACCGGGACAGCAAATACGAGCAGTACTTC. Protein: CASSLGHRDSKYEQYF.

The rearrangement uses TRBV5-4 and TRBJ1-5, with a weak D call TRBD1 (6 bases). The CDR3 sequence is 14 residues long. Per the germline V gene, CDR1 is SGHNT and CDR2 is YYREEE (reference sequence). The V end lost 4 bases, the J end lost 4 bases, and 12 bases lay between the germline ends. CDR3 in DNA: TGTGCCAGCAGCGCCGGGACAACAAATCAGCCCCAGCATTTT. Its translation is CASSAGTTNQPQHF.

This rearrangement joins TRBV19 to TRBJ2-7; 9 nucleotides align to TRBD1. Trimming took 3 bases from V and 2 from J; bases not matched to a gene: 8. This CDR3 region has 16 residues. From germline, CDR1 is LNHDA and CDR2 SQIVND (reference sequence). This chain's CDR3 is CASSMSSGTGTYEQYF. CDR3 bases: TGTGCCAGTAGTATGAGCAGCGGGACAGGGACCTACGAGCAGTACTTC.

This chain links TRBV20-1 with TRBJ2-3; D gene uncertain. Germline CDR1 DFQATT, CDR2 SNEGSKA (reference sequence). Trimming shortened V by 3 bases and J by 5 bases, and 6 bases separated the two germline ends. The CDR3 runs to 11 residues. CDR3 in amino acids: CSASLKDTQYF. As DNA, the CDR3 is TGCAGTGCTAGTCTTAAAGATACGCAGTATTTT.

This clone was recorded a few times. The rearrangement joins TRBV18 to TRBJ1-6; 7 bases align to TRBD1. Germline CDR1 and CDR2: KGHSH and LQKENI. CDR3 length equals 14 residues. The V and J ends lost 5 bases and 7 bases, in that order; junction bases with no gene match: 5. The CDR3 is CASSSGTENSPLHF. The CDR3 DNA is TGTGCCAGCTCATCCGGGACAGAAAATTCACCCCTCCACTTT.

The rearrangement links TRBV7-9 to TRBJ2-7; D is uncertain. Germline values: CDR1 SEHNR, CDR2 FQNEAQ (reference sequence). The V end lost 3 bases, the J end lost 7 bases, and 16 bases lay between the germline ends. The CDR3 runs 14 residues. CDR3 sequence: CASSLMGIRSEQYF. In DNA, the CDR3 is TGTGCCAGCAGCTTGATGGGTATCCGAAGTGAGCAGTACTTC.

The chain joins TRBV11-3 to TRBJ2-3, with D uncertain. V was cut by 5 bases and J by 5 bases, with 14 bases left in between. The CDR3 totals 14 residues. The germline gives CDR1 SGHNT, CDR2 YENEEA. The CDR3 region has the DNA TGTGCCAGCAGCCCCCACCAGGCGAAAGATACGCAGTATTTT. This encodes CASSPHQAKDTQYF.

This sequence joins TRBV7-6 and TRBJ2-5, with 9 bases matching TRBD1. The CDR3 runs to 15 residues. Germline V gene sequence: CDR1 SGHVS, CDR2 FNYEAQ. J lost 5 bases, V lost 7 bases, and 11 bases had no gene match. DNA for the CDR3: TGTGCCAGCACCGGGGTACAGGGGGCAAGTGAGACCCAGTACTTC. It specifies CASTGVQGASETQYF.

The V and J genes are TRBV5-5 and TRBJ1-2; maybe TRBD1 (6 bases). With 3 bases removed from V and 3 bases from J, the gap between germline ends came to 15 bases. CDR1 and CDR2 (germline): SGHKS, YYEKEE (reference sequence). The CDR3 spans 15 residues. CDR3: CASSSVTGSDYGYTF. CDR3 bases: TGTGCCAGCAGCTCCGTTACAGGGTCGGACTATGGCTACACCTTC.